Presented here are 5 T cell receptor beta chains from one specimen sequenced in a study of beta chain features in type 1 diabetes. Findings and caveats of the study: There was a moderate but significant shortening of TCRB CDR3s in all four CD4+ subsets of Type 1 diabetes patients.

Their specific antigens are unknown. The investigators reverse transcribed all of the isolated RNA, so they sequenced expressed TCRB transcripts. Sequencing used immunoSEQ multiplex PCR; TCRdb keeps in-frame clones, though not all of them. The sample has hundreds of thousands of clones; around an eighth are singletons. Sequenced sample: naive CD4+ T cells from blood. The source is a man aged 25-45 years with type 1 diabetes.

This clone was counted a few times. J is TRBJ2-5 and V is TRBV15; D gene ambiguous. The J call is doubtful: the DNA matches TRBJ2-7 better. This CDR3 has 14 amino acids. The germline V gene has CDR1 LNHNV and CDR2 YYDKDF (reference sequence). The CDR3 DNA sequence: TGTGCCACCAGCAGAGATGCTAGCTCCTACGAGCAGTACTTC. Residues: CATSRDASSYEQYF.

This clone came up a few times. The rearrangement joins TRBV10-3 to TRBJ1-5; 9 bases map to TRBD1. Unmatched junction bases numbered 9, after V lost 5 bases and J lost 7 bases. This CDR3 comprises 15 residues. Germline CDR1 reads ENHRY; CDR2 reads SYGVKD. This chain's CDR3 is CAISSGTGNGQPQHF. CDR3 nucleotides: TGTGCCATCAGTAGCGGGACAGGGAACGGACAGCCCCAGCATTTT.

This clone was counted between two and nine times. The chain combines TRBV18 with TRBJ2-3; D unresolved. The germline V and J ends were trimmed by 1 base and 4 bases, with 6 bases remaining between them. In germline, CDR1 is KGHSH, CDR2 LQKENI. This CDR3 contains 13 residues. The CDR3 sequence is CASSPREADTQYF. The CDR3 nucleotides read TGTGCCAGCTCACCACGAGAGGCAGATACGCAGTATTTT.

This clone showed up just a few times. The V gene is TRBV18, the J gene TRBJ2-7; 11 nucleotides match TRBD1. Germline CDR1 is KGHSH and CDR2 is LQKENI. The CDR3 covers 14 residues. V gave up 4 bases and J gave up 4 bases; unmatched junction bases: 3. CDR3 protein: CASSQGQGVYEQYF. CDR3 DNA sequence: TGTGCCAGCTCACAGGGACAGGGGGTATACGAGCAGTACTTC.

This clone was counted between two and nine times. The V gene is TRBV7-9, the J gene TRBJ1-1; D not certain. The V and J ends lost 2 bases and 3 bases respectively, with 10 bases between them. The CDR3 is 14 amino acids. Germline CDR1 reads SEHNR; CDR2 reads FQNEAQ (reference sequence). CDR3 amino acids: CASSLMGGDTEAFF. CDR3 nucleotide sequence: TGTGCCAGCAGCTTAATGGGCGGGGACACTGAAGCTTTCTTT.